This T cell receptor (beta chain) was sequenced during a study of blood T cell repertoires in COVID-19. Study-level information: The United States, Italy and Spain were the sources of the acute and convalescent COVID-19 samples.

In the original processing: The authors estimated nucleated cell counts from reference gene primer amplification. Only in-frame clones appear in the TCRdb table, and some are missing; sequencing was by immunoSEQ multiplex PCR. D and trimming come from the DNA, and the V and J calls and clone size come from that table. The sample has 150,000 to 200,000 clones, around 85% seen once. J lost 1 base, V lost 0 bases, and 4 bases had no gene match. Per the germline V gene, CDR1 is SGDLS and CDR2 is YYNGEE. There are 17 residues in the CDR3. The Seattle site enrolled patients during active infection and followed them longitudinally.

The sequenced sample was peripheral blood. This chain links TRBV9 with TRBJ1-3; the match to TRBD1 covers 10 bases. The TCR comes from a person between 65 and 79 years old with COVID-19, enrolled during active disease. Here the CDR3 DNA reads TGTGCCAGCAGCGTAGTCGACAGGGGGCCGTCTGGAAACACCATATATTTT. It codes for CASSVVDRGPSGNTIYF.